Shown below are 29 T cell receptor beta chains from a single sample sequenced in a study of blood T cells in healthy people across ages. A second roughly 7 to 11 cycle PCR used barcoded and J-beta primers. Each CDR3 protein gets one entry after TCRdb re-called the 5' RACE reads with MiXCR. Among about 570,000 distinct CDR3 sequences, 27% were seen once, and the ten largest hold approximately 17%. Sequencing was performed on blood. The receptors here all came from a woman aged 65 to 85 in good health.

The rearrangement links TRBV20-1 to TRBJ2-5; no reliable D call. The germline gives CDR1 DFQATT, CDR2 SNEGSKA (reference sequence). V shed 6 bases and J shed 5 bases, with 16 bases lying between them. The CDR3 loop spans 13 amino acids. The CDR3 nucleotides read TGCAGTGCCAGCCGCGGACGCGCGGAGACCCAGTACTTC. Translating gives CSASRGRAETQYF.

This clonotype appeared a few times. The chain employs TRBV29-1 and TRBJ2-5; 7 bases agree with TRBD1. CDR3 length: 13 amino acids. CDR1 is SQVTM, CDR2 ANQGSEA, per germline. The ends lost 2 bases at V and 2 bases at J; junction bases unmatched: 2. CDR3 sequence reads: CSVERDRQETQYF. The CDR3 DNA sequence: TGCAGCGTTGAAAGGGACAGACAAGAGACCCAGTACTTC.

This clonotype was detected only a few times. Just one base apart from a much larger clone, this may be a read error. This is likely a read error, given that the CDR3 carries no conserved phenylalanine or tryptophan at its end. The rearrangement uses TRBV20-1 and TRBJ2-7, with D perhaps TRBD2 (5 bases). V lost 2 bases and J lost 0, with 14 bases in between. Germline V lookup: CDR1 DFQATT, CDR2 SNEGSKA (reference sequence). The CDR3 runs 15 residues. CDR3 loop: CSARPVGAASYEQYL. The CDR3 region has the DNA TGCAGTGCTAGACCGGTGGGAGCTGCCTCCTACGAGCAGTACCTC.

The genes are TRBV12-3 or TRBV12-4 and TRBJ1-1; 8 nucleotides align to TRBD1. The trim removed 8 bases at V and 10 bases at J, leaving 18 bases unmatched. The CDR3 contains 15 residues. CDR3 sequence reads: CASLQGGSLFRGAFF. The DNA of the CDR3 is TGTGCCAGCTTACAGGGGGGCAGTTTATTTCGTGGAGCTTTCTTT.

In this sample, this clonotype turned up a few times. The chain couples TRBV9 to TRBJ2-1; D is unresolved. Germline CDR1 reads SGDLS; CDR2 reads YYNGEE. This CDR3 comprises 15 residues. V was cut by 5 bases and J by 0 bases, with 12 bases left in between. CDR3 DNA sequence: TGTGCCAGCAGGGATTTCTCGAGCTCCTACAATGAGCAGTTCTTC. This encodes CASRDFSSSYNEQFF.

The chain combines TRBV7-2 with TRBJ2-5; D unclear. The CDR3 extends over 14 amino acids. The V gene lost 1 base and the J gene lost 4 bases, with 10 bases spanning the gap. The V gene's germline CDR1 is SGHTA and CDR2 FQGNSA. The DNA of the CDR3 is TGTGCCAGCAGCTTAGATGGACGGCGAGAGACCCAGTACTTC. Translated, it gives CASSLDGRRETQYF.

V is TRBV2 and J is TRBJ2-1; the match to TRBD2 covers 9 bases. J was trimmed by 6 bases and V by 3 bases; bases with no gene match: 3. Germline lookup yields CDR1 SNHLY and CDR2 FYNNEI. This CDR3 spans 14 amino acids. CDR3 residues: CASSEREGLNEQFF. Written as DNA, the CDR3 is TGTGCCAGCAGTGAGCGGGAGGGCCTCAATGAGCAGTTCTTC.

This clonotype was found a few times. It is likely a read error, because the conserved phenylalanine at the end of the CDR3 is missing. V usage is TRBV28 and J usage is TRBJ1-1; D remains unclear. Trimming removed 3 bases at V and 2 bases at J, with 19 bases between. The CDR3 loop spans 17 amino acids. Germline assignment: CDR1 MDHEN and CDR2 SYDVKM. CDR3: CASSFPARRRVNTEAFS. CDR3 in DNA: TGTGCCAGCAGTTTCCCAGCACGGAGACGGGTAAACACTGAAGCTTTCTCT.

This CDR3 reads CASSLGFDETQYF. The CDR3 DNA reads TGTGCCAGCAGCTTGGGATTCGATGAGACCCAGTACTTC. V gene TRBV5-4 combines with J gene TRBJ2-1, with D unclear. With the DNA end fitting TRBJ2-5 better, the J assignment may be wrong. The CDR3 extends over 13 amino acids. CDR1 and CDR2 (germline): SGHNT, YYREEE (reference sequence).

The gene calls are TRBV5-8 and TRBJ1-1; 11 nucleotides agree with TRBD1. With 4 bases clipped from V and 4 bases from J, the junction kept 15 bases outside the gene matches. CDR3 length: 18 amino acids. Looked up from germline, CDR1 is SGHTS and CDR2 is YDEGEE. The CDR3 DNA follows: TGTGCCAGCAGCACAGGACAGGGGGCGTCCTACGGGGGCACTGAAGCTTTCTTT. Protein: CASSTGQGASYGGTEAFF.

This clonotype was counted only a few times. The chain employs TRBV7-9 and TRBJ2-5, with D maybe TRBD1 (5 bases). The DNA matches TRBJ2-1 better at its end, which makes the J call doubtful. Looked up from germline, CDR1 is SEHNR and CDR2 is FQNEAQ (reference sequence). The CDR3 spans 16 residues. Here the CDR3 DNA reads TGTGCCAGCAGTCCCCAAGGTGGGGCCTTTCTCAATGAGCAGTTCTTC. Its protein is CASSPQGGAFLNEQFF.

This clonotype was picked up a small number of times. J is TRBJ2-1 and V is TRBV5-5; unclear D gene. Looked up from germline, CDR1 is SGHKS and CDR2 is YYEKEE (reference sequence). Trimming shortened V by 1 base and J by 8 bases, and 13 bases separated the two germline ends. This CDR3 has 14 residues. For the CDR3, the DNA is TGTGCCAGCAGCTTGTTCCTAGTTGAGGATGAGCAGTTCTTC. Translating it yields CASSLFLVEDEQFF. Drawing the rest from reference TRBV5-5 and TRBJ2-1, the complete variable domain is DAGVTQSPTHLIKTRGQQVTLRCSPISGHKSVSWYQQVLGQGPQFIFQYYEKEERGRGNFPDRFSARQFPNYSSELNVNALLLGDSALYLCASSLFLVEDEQFFGPGTRLTVL.

The rearrangement joins TRBV19 to TRBJ1-2; TRBD1 is a possible D gene (6 bases). Germline V lookup: CDR1 LNHDA, CDR2 SQIVND (reference sequence). V was clipped by 7 bases and J by 6 bases, with 18 bases between them. This CDR3 is built from 14 residues. CDR3 sequence (DNA): TGTGCCAGTAACCCCACGGGGGCGAGCCATGGCTACACCTTC. It translates to CASNPTGASHGYTF.

The sample holds a few counts of this clonotype. The chain recombines TRBV7-9 with TRBJ1-1; the match to TRBD1 covers 7 bases. Losses at the gene ends were 10 bases for V and 4 bases for J; bases not matched to a gene: 15. There are 15 residues in the CDR3. Germline-derived CDR1 and CDR2 are SEHNR and FQNEAQ (reference sequence). CDR3 nucleotides: TGTGCCACCGTCACAGGGGTGGGGCTTGGCACTGAAGCTTTCTTT. It encodes CATVTGVGLGTEAFF.

This clonotype came up a few times. V usage is TRBV20-1 and J usage is TRBJ2-1; D is possibly TRBD1 (5 bases). The CDR3 is 16 amino acids. The V end lost 3 bases, the J end lost 3 bases, and 18 bases lay between the germline ends. The V gene's germline CDR1 is DFQATT and CDR2 SNEGSKA (reference sequence). The CDR3 bases are TGCAGTGCTAGGGCGGTGTCGGGTACAGGCTACAATGAGCAGTTCTTC. This gives the protein CSARAVSGTGYNEQFF.

This clonotype has more than one count but fewer than ten. Mismatch with germline at one junction end may stem from a read error. This chain joins TRBV3-1 and TRBJ1-1, with TRBD1 as a possible D gene (6 bases). From germline, CDR1 is LGHDT and CDR2 YNNKEL (reference sequence). The CDR3 totals 14 residues. DNA of the CDR3: TGTGCCAGCAGCCAAGGGGGGCTTAACACTGAAGCTCTCTTT. Translating it yields CASSQGGLNTEALF.

This clonotype was detected a few times. The chain links TRBV7-2 to TRBJ2-3; tentatively, D is TRBD1 (6 bases). The germline V and J ends were trimmed by 5 bases and 4 bases, with 10 bases remaining between them. Germline lookup yields CDR1 SGHTA and CDR2 FQGNSA. This CDR3 comprises 13 residues. The CDR3 spells CASSRQEPDTQYF. CDR3 bases: TGTGCCAGCAGCCGACAGGAACCAGATACGCAGTATTTT.

The chain combines TRBV29-1 with TRBJ1-1; no firm D call. The CDR3 consists of 13 residues. CDR1 and CDR2 from the germline V gene are SQVTM and ANQGSEA. V lost 3 bases, J lost 2 bases, and 10 bases lay in between. The CDR3 nucleotides are TGCAGCGTTGACCCAGGCTCTAACACTGAAGCTTTCTTT. It encodes CSVDPGSNTEAFF.

The table lists this clonotype with a few counts. The chain combines TRBV29-1 with TRBJ2-3; tentatively, D is TRBD2 (5 bases). This CDR3 contains 14 residues. Germline CDR1 reads SQVTM; CDR2 reads ANQGSEA. Deletions cut 7 bases from V and 2 bases from J, with 16 bases between. CDR3 DNA: TGCAGCGCGGCTCCCACGCGGGTCACAGATACGCAGTATTTT. It codes for CSAAPTRVTDTQYF.

The CDR3 coding sequence is TGTGCCAGCAGCTTAGAAGCTCGGCGAGAAAAACTGTTTTTT. This encodes CASSLEARREKLFF. V usage is TRBV7-9 and J usage is TRBJ1-4; D is unclear. V gave up 1 base and J gave up 8 bases, with 11 bases separating them. This CDR3 has 14 residues. CDR1 and CDR2 from the germline V gene are SEHNR and FQNEAQ (reference sequence).

This clonotype has a count of ten or more. The rearrangement links TRBV24-1 to TRBJ2-1; TRBD1 agrees at 7 bases. This CDR3 is 15 amino acids long. Germline CDR1 is KGHDR and CDR2 is SFDVKD. V was clipped by 3 bases and J by 5 bases; unmatched bases: 6. The CDR3 reads CATSDPGTDDNEQFF. For the CDR3, the DNA is TGTGCCACCAGTGATCCCGGGACAGACGACAATGAGCAGTTCTTC.

The rearrangement uses TRBV7-9 and TRBJ2-3; possibly TRBD1 or TRBD2 for D (5 bases each). The germline gives CDR1 SEHNR, CDR2 FQNEAQ (reference sequence). CDR3 length: 15 amino acids. The ends were cut back, 5 bases at V and 6 bases at J, with 18 bases in the middle. CDR3 coding DNA: TGTGCCAGCAGCCCCCAGGGCCTAGAGGGGGATACGCAGTATTTT. Residues: CASSPQGLEGDTQYF.

This clonotype was found many times. V is TRBV11-2 and J is TRBJ2-5; 8 positions match TRBD2. The CDR3 covers 15 residues. V lost 4 bases and J lost 1; bases outside the gene matches: 5. Germline CDR1 SGHAT, CDR2 FQNNGV. CDR3 region: CASSSLAGTQETQYF. The CDR3 DNA follows: TGTGCCAGCAGCTCCTTAGCGGGGACCCAAGAGACCCAGTACTTC.

This clonotype was seen more than once but under ten times. This chain connects TRBV7-6 to TRBJ2-1, with 9 bases lining up with TRBD1. The CDR3 consists of 14 residues. Trimming removed 3 bases from V and 8 bases from J; junction bases left unmatched: 5. CDR1 SGHVS and CDR2 FNYEAQ come from the germline V gene. The CDR3 DNA is TGTGCCAGCAGCTTGGGGACAGGGTCGGATGAGCAGTTCTTC. It yields the protein CASSLGTGSDEQFF.

This chain links TRBV14 with TRBJ2-5, with D hard to call. The CDR3 totals 12 residues. Trimming removed 0 bases at V and 4 bases at J, with 3 bases between. CDR1 is SGHDN and CDR2 is FVKESK in the germline V gene. CDR3: CASSQEAETQYF. The CDR3 bases are TGTGCCAGCAGCCAAGAAGCAGAGACCCAGTACTTC.

The J gene is TRBJ2-2, the V gene TRBV5-1; 9 nucleotides align to TRBD1. Trimming took 4 bases from V and 3 from J; bases not matched to a gene: 4. The CDR3 runs to 15 residues. Germline CDR1 is SGHRS and CDR2 is YFSETQ. The CDR3 coding sequence is TGCGCCAGCAGCCGACAGGGGGGGTACACCGGGGAGCTGTTTTTT. Encoded protein: CASSRQGGYTGELFF.

This sequence joins TRBV5-1 and TRBJ1-2; tentatively, D is TRBD1 (6 bases). V was pared by 4 bases and J by 5 bases, with 18 bases between. Per germline, CDR1 SGHRS and CDR2 YFSETQ. The CDR3 sequence is 15 residues long. CDR3 region: CASSRETGLGYGYTF. For the CDR3, the DNA is TGCGCCAGCAGCCGGGAGACAGGTCTTGGTTATGGCTACACCTTC.

The J gene is TRBJ2-5, the V gene TRBV2; possible D gene TRBD1, 5 bases. Near its end, the DNA agrees better with TRBJ2-7, so the J call may be wrong. Germline V CDR1 and CDR2: SNHLY, FYNNEI. The CDR3 has 14 amino acids. Here the CDR3 DNA reads TGTGCCAGCAGTGAAACAGGAAGAGGTTACGAGCAGTACTTC. Translation gives CASSETGRGYEQYF.

The chain is built from TRBV6-1 and TRBJ2-1; TRBD1 or TRBD2 may be the D gene (5 bases each). The CDR3 is made up of 16 amino acids. Deletions cut 5 bases from V and 7 bases from J, with 21 bases between. CDR1 is MNHNS, CDR2 SASEGT, per germline. CDR3 bases: TGTGCCAGCAGTCTCGGGCCCGGGGCCCATCGGAATGAGCAGTTCTTC. Its translation is CASSLGPGAHRNEQFF.